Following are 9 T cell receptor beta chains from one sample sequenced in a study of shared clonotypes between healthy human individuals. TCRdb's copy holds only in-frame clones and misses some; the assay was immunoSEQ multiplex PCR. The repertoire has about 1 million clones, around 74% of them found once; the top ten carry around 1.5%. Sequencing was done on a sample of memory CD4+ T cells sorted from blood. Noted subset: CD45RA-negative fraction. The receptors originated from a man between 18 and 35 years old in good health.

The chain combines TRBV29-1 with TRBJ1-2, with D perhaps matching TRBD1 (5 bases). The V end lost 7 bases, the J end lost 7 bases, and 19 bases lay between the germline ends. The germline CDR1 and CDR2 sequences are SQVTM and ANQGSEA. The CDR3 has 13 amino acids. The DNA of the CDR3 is TGCAGCGCCGTCGGCCGGGACTACTCTGGCTACACCTTC. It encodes CSAVGRDYSGYTF.

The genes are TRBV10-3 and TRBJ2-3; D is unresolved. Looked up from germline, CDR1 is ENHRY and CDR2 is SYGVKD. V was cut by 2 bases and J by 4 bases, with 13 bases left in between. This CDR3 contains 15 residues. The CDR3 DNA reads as TGTGCCATCAGTGAGGGCCCCAGTGGTGCAGATACGCAGTATTTT. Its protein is CAISEGPSGADTQYF.

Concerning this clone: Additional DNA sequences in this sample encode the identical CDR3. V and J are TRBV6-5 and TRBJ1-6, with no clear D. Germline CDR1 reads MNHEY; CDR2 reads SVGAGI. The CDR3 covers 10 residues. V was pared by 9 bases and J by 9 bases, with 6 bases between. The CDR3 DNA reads TGTGCCAGTGGTGGTTCACCCCTCCACTTT. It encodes CASGGSPLHF.

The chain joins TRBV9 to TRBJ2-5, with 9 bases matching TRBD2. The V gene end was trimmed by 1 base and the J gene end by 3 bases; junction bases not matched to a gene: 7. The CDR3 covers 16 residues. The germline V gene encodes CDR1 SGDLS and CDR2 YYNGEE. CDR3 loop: CASSVRAGGHEETQYF. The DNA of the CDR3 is TGTGCCAGCAGCGTACGGGCGGGGGGGCATGAAGAGACCCAGTACTTC. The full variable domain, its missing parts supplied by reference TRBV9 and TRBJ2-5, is DSGVTQTPKHLITATGQRVTLRCSPRSGDLSVYWYQQSLDQGLQFLIQYYNGEERAKGNILERFSAQQFPDLHSELNLSSLELGDSALYFCASSVRAGGHEETQYFGPGTRLLVL.

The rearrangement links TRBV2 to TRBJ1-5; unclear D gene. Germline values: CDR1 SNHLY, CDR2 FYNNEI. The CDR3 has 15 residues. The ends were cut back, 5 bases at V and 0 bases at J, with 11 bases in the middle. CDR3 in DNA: TGTGCCAGCAGTTCAACCCACGATAGCAATCAGCCCCAGCATTTT. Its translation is CASSSTHDSNQPQHF. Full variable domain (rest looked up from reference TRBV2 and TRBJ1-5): EPEVTQTPSHQVTQMGQEVILRCVPISNHLYFYWYRQILGQKVEFLVSFYNNEISEKSEIFDDQFSVERPDGSNFTLKIRSTKLEDSAMYFCASSSTHDSNQPQHFGDGTRLSIL.

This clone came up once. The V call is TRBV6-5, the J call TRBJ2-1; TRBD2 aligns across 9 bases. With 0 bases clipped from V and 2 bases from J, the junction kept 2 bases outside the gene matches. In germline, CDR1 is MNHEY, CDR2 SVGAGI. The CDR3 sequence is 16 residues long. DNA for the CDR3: TGTGCCAGCAGTTACTCTCCTAGCGGGACCTACAATGAGCAGTTCTTC. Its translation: CASSYSPSGTYNEQFF.

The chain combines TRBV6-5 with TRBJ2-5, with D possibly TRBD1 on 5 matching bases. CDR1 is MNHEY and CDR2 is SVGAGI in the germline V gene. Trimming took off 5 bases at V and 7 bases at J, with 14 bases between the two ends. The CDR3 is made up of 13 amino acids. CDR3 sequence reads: CASSTGAEGTQYF. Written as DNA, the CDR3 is TGTGCCAGCAGTACAGGAGCCGAAGGGACCCAGTACTTC.

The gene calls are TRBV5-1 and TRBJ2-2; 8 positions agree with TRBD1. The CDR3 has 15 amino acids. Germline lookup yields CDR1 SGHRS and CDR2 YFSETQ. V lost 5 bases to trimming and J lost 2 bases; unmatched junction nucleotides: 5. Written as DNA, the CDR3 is TGCGCCAGCAGACAAGACAGGGGCAACACCGGGGAGCTGTTTTTT. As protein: CASRQDRGNTGELFF.

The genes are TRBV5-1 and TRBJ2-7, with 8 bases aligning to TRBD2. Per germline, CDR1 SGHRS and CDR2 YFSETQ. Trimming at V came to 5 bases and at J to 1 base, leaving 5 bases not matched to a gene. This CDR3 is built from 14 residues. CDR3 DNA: TGCGCCAGCAGGATTACTAGCGGTTCCTACGAGCAGTACTTC. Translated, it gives CASRITSGSYEQYF.